In its sample, the clone carrying this T cell receptor beta chain ranks as medium-sized. The antigen remains undetermined. Lung adjacent to the tumor, free of atypia, was sampled at least 2 cm from its margin. The data were taken from a study of T cells in localized non-small cell lung cancer. Whole-study results and caveats: A raised T cell density in blood coincided with lengthier overall survival. Uninvolved adjacent lung had higher T cell clonality than tumor and all other tissues. Turning up in adjacent lung were a median around 58 of the top 100 tumor clones.

From germline, CDR1 is SGHNT and CDR2 YENEEA. The CDR3 consists of 15 residues. V was pared by 3 bases and J by 5 bases, with 16 bases between. Assay: immunoSEQ multiplex PCR; the TCRdb copy retains only in-frame clones and omits some. The repertoire holds 900 to 1,200 clones, with roughly a quarter as singletons. Specimen: normal lung tissue next to the tumor, collected before any cancer treatment. The origin of this receptor is a female donor of 60 years or more with stage III lung adenocarcinoma. The chain employs TRBV11-3 and TRBJ1-2; weak D call: TRBD1 (6 bases). CDR3 loop: CASSLENRAGYGYTF. CDR3 bases: TGTGCCAGCAGCTTGGAAAACAGGGCTGGGTATGGCTACACCTTC.